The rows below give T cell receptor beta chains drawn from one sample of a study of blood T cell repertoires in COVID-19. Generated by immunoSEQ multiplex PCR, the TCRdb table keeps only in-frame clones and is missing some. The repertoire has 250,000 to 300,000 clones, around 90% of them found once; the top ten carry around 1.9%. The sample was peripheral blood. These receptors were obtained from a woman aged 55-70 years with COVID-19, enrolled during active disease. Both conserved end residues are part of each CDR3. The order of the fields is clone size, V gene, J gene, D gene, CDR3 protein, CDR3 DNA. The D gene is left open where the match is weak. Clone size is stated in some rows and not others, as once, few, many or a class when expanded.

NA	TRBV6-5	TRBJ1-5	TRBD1	CASSWTGDSNQPQHF	TGTGCCAGCAGCTGGACAGGGGACAGCAATCAGCCCCAGCATTTT
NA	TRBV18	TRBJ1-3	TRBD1	CASSPPRTGLSGNTIYF	TGTGCCAGCTCACCTCCAAGGACAGGGCTTTCTGGAAACACCATATATTTT
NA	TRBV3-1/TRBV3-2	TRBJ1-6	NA	CASSSRGRAPLHF	TGTGCCAGCAGCTCCCGTGGGAGGGCACCCCTCCACTTT
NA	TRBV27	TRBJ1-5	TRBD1	CASSLSQGVNQPQHF	TGTGCCAGCAGTTTGTCACAGGGGGTCAATCAGCCCCAGCATTTT
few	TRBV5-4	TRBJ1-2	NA	CASSIARETYGYTF	TGTGCCAGCAGCATAGCGAGGGAAACCTATGGCTACACCTTC
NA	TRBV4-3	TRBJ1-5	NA	CASSLGQANQPQHF	TGCGCCAGCAGCCTGGGACAAGCCAATCAGCCCCAGCATTTT
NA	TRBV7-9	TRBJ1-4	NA	CASSPPVVLNEKLFF	TGTGCCAGCAGCCCTCCAGTGGTCCTGAATGAAAAACTGTTTTTT
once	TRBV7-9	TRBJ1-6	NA	CASSFGGDSPLHF	TGTGCCAGCAGCTTCGGAGGGGATTCACCCCTCCACTTT
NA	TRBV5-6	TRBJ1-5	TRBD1	CASSADRDQPQHF	TGTGCCAGCAGCGCGGACAGGGATCAGCCCCAGCATTTT
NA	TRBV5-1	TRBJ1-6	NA	CASSLSPRGNSPLHF	TGCGCCAGCAGCTTGTCCCCCCGGGGTAATTCACCCCTCCACTTT
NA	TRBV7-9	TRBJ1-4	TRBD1	CASSFRQGTNEKLFF	TGTGCCAGCAGCTTCCGACAGGGGACTAATGAAAAACTGTTTTTT
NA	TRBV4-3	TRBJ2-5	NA	CASSQNMGRDIKETQYF	TGCGCCAGCAGCCAAAATATGGGCCGGGATATCAAAGAGACCCAGTACTTC
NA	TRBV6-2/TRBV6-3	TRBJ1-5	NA	CASSYWAPGGRTPSNQPQHF	TGTGCCAGCAGTTATTGGGCCCCGGGGGGACGGACCCCCAGCAATCAGCCCCAGCATTTT
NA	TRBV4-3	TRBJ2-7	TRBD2	CASSQGFGLAGKYYEQYF	TGCGCCAGCAGCCAAGGTTTTGGGCTAGCGGGTAAATACTACGAGCAGTACTTC
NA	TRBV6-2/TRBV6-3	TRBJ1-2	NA	CASSYTENYGYTF	TGTGCCAGCAGTTACACAGAGAACTATGGCTACACCTTC
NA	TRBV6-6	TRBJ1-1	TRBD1	CASNGQGATTEAFF	TGTGCCAGCAATGGACAGGGGGCTACCACTGAAGCTTTCTTT
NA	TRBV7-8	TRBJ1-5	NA	CASSLVPGNSNQPQHF	TGTGCCAGCAGCTTAGTCCCGGGGAATAGCAATCAGCCCCAGCATTTT
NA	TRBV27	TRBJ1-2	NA	CASSNEGANYGYTF	TGTGCCAGCAGTAACGAGGGCGCTAACTATGGCTACACCTTC
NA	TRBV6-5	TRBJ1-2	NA	CASSYTGSNYGYTF	TGTGCCAGCAGTTACACAGGGTCTAACTATGGCTACACCTTC
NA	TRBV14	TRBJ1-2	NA	CASSQDSDGYTF	TGTGCCAGCAGCCAAGATAGCGATGGCTACACCTTC
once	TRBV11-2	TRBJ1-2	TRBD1	CASSSETGGHYGYTF	TGTGCCAGCAGCTCAGAGACAGGGGGCCACTATGGCTACACCTTC
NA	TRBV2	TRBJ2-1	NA	CASNTRNRVEGQFF	TGTGCCAGCAATACTCGGAACAGGGTTGAGGGGCAGTTCTTC
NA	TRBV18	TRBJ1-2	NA	CASSLEVVQGYGYTF	TGTGCCAGCTCACTTGAAGTAGTTCAGGGTTATGGCTACACCTTC
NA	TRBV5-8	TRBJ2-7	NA	CASSLVRSGGEQYF	TGTGCCAGCAGCTTGGTCCGATCAGGTGGCGAGCAGTACTTC
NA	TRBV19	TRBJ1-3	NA	CASSMNKTGNTIYF	TGTGCCAGTAGTATGAACAAAACTGGAAACACCATATATTTT
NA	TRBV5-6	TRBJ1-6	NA	CASNMYGSSYNSPLHF	TGTGCCAGCAACATGTACGGGAGCTCCTATAATTCACCCCTCCACTTT
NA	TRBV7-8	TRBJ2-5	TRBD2	CASRPGGSQETQYF	TGTGCCAGCCGTCCGGGGGGTTCCCAAGAGACCCAGTACTTC
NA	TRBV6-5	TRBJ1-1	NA	CASSYEENTEAFF	TGTGCCAGCAGTTACGAGGAGAACACTGAAGCTTTCTTT
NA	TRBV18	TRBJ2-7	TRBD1	CASSRGTGNEQYF	TGTGCCAGCTCACGGGGGACAGGGAACGAGCAGTACTTC
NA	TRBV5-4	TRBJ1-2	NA	CASSFGRDYGYTF	TGTGCCAGCAGCTTTGGCAGGGACTATGGCTACACCTTC
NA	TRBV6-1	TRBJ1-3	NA	CASSEAGVSSGNTIYF	TGTGCCAGCAGTGAAGCGGGAGTTAGCTCTGGAAACACCATATATTTT
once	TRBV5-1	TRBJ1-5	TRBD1	CASSSGTGNPNQPQHF	TGCGCCAGCAGCTCCGGGACAGGGAATCCCAATCAGCCCCAGCATTTT
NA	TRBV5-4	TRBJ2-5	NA	CASSLQVQETQYF	TGTGCCAGCAGCTTACAAGTTCAAGAGACCCAGTACTTC
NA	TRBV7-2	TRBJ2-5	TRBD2	CASSFGGALETQYF	TGTGCCAGCAGCTTCGGGGGGGCTCTGGAGACCCAGTACTTC
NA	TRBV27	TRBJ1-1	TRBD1	CASSLRGLNTEAFF	TGTGCCAGCAGTCTCAGGGGGCTGAACACTGAAGCTTTCTTT
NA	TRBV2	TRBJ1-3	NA	CASSEQSGSGNTIYF	TGTGCCAGCAGTGAGCAATCAGGCTCTGGAAACACCATATATTTT
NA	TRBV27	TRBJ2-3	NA	CASSLTRSTDTQYF	TGTGCCAGCAGTTTAACTAGAAGCACAGATACGCAGTATTTT
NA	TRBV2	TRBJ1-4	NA	CASSESAWGRGARLFF	TGTGCCAGCAGTGAGTCCGCGTGGGGACGGGGGGCCAGACTGTTTTTT
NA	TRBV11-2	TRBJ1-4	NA	CASSSLRGDKRGKLFF	TGTGCCAGCAGCTCCCTCCGGGGGGACAAGAGGGGAAAACTGTTTTTT
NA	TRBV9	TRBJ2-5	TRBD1	CASSVGRQGTETQYF	TGTGCCAGCAGCGTAGGTCGACAGGGGACAGAGACCCAGTACTTC
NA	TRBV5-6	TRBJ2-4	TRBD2	CASSPPGRETIQYF	TGTGCCAGCAGCCCCCCCGGGAGGGAAACCATTCAGTACTTC
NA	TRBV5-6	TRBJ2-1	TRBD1	CASSLRQGASYEQFF	TGTGCCAGCAGCTTGAGACAGGGGGCGAGCTATGAGCAGTTCTTC
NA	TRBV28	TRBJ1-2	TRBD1	CASSLSLDRVNTF	TGTGCCAGCAGTTTATCTTTGGACAGGGTTAACACCTTC
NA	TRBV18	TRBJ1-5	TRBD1	CASSPLAGGNNQPQHF	TGTGCCAGCTCACCACTGGCAGGGGGAAACAATCAGCCCCAGCATTTT
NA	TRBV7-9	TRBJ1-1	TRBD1	CASSRTGVAGTEAFF	TGTGCCAGCAGCCGGACAGGGGTTGCGGGAACTGAAGCTTTCTTT
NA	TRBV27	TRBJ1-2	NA	CASSFRGGNYGYTF	TGTGCCAGCAGTTTTAGAGGGGGTAACTATGGCTACACCTTC
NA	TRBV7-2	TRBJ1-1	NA	CASSFNRDTEAFF	TGTGCCAGCAGCTTCAACAGAGACACTGAAGCTTTCTTT
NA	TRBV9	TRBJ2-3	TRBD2	CASNYGGASGNTQYF	TGTGCCAGCAACTACGGAGGGGCTAGCGGTAATACGCAGTATTTT
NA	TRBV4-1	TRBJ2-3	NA	CASSPNLGLSSTDTQYF	TGCGCCAGCAGCCCTAACCTTGGACTATCTAGCACAGATACGCAGTATTTT